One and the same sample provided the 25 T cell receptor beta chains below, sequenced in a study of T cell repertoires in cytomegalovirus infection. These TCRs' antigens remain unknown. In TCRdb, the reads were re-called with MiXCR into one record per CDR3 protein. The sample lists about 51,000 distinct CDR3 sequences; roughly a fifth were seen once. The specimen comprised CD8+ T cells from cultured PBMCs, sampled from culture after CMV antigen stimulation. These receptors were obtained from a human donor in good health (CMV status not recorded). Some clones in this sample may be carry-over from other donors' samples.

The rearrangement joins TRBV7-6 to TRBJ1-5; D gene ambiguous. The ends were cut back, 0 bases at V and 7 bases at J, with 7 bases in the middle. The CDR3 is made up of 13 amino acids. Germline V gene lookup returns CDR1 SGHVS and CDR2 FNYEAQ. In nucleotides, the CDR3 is TGTGCCAGCAGCTTAGCGCGGGAACAGCCCCAGCATTTT. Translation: CASSLAREQPQHF.

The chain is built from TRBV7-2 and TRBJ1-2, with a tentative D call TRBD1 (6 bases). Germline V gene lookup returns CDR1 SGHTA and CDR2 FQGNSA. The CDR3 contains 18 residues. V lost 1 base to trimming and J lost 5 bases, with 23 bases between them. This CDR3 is CASSLVAGVGALTYGYTF. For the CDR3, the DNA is TGTGCCAGCAGCTTAGTGGCAGGGGTAGGAGCCTTAACTTATGGCTACACCTTC.

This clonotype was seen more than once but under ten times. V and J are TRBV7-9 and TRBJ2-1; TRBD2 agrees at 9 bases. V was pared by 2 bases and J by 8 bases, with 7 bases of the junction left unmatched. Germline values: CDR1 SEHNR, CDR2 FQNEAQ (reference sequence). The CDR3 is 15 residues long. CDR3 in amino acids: CASSLRAGGLDEQFF. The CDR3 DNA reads TGTGCCAGCAGCTTACGGGCGGGGGGGCTTGATGAGCAGTTCTTC.

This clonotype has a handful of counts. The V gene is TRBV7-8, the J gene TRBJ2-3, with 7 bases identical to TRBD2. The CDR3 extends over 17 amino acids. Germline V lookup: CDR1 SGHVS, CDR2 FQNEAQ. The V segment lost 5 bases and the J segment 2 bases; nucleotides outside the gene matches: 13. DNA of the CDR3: TGTGCCAGCAGCGCCCGGACGGGAGGCTTGAACACAGATACGCAGTATTTT. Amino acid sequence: CASSARTGGLNTDTQYF.

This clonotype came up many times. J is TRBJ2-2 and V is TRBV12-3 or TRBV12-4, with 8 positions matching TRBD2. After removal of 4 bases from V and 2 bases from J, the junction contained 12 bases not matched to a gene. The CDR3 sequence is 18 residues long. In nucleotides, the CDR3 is TGTGCCAGCAGTTCTCTTGGGGGACTAGATTCAAACACCGGGGAGCTGTTTTTT. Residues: CASSSLGGLDSNTGELFF.

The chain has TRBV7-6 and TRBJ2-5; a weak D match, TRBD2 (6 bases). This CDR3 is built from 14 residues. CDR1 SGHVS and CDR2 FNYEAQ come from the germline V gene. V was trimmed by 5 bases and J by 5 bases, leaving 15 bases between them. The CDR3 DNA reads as TGTGCCAGCAGCCCCCTGGAGGGTGGCGAGACCCAGTACTTC. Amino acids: CASSPLEGGETQYF.

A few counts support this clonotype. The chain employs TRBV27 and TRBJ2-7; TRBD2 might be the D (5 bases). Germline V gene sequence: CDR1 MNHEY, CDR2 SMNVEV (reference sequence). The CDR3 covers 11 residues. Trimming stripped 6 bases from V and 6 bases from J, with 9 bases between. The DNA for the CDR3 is TGTGCCAGCAGCACTAGGCTCGAGCAGTACTTC. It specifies CASSTRLEQYF.

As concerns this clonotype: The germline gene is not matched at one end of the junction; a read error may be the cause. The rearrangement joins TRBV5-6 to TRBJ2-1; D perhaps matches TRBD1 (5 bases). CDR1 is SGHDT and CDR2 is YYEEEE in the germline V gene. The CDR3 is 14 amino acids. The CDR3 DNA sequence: TGTGTCAGCAGCCAATCGGACACCTACAATGAGCAGTTCTTC. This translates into CVSSQSDTYNEQFF.

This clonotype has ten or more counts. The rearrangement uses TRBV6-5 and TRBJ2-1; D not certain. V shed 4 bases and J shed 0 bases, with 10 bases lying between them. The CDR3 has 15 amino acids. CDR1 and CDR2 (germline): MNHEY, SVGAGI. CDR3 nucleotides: TGTGCCAGCAGTTTGGGTCAAAGCTCCTACAATGAGCAGTTCTTC. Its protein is CASSLGQSSYNEQFF.

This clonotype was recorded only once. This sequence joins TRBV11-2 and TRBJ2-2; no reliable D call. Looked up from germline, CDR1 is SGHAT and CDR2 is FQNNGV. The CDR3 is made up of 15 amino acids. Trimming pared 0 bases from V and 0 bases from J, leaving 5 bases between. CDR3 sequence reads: CASSLEWSNTGELFF. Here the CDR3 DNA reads TGTGCCAGCAGCTTAGAATGGTCGAACACCGGGGAGCTGTTTTTT. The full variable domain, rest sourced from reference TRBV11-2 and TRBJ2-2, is EAGVAQSPRYKIIEKRQSVAFWCNPISGHATLYWYQQILGQGPKLLIQFQNNGVVDDSQLPKDRFSAERLKGVDSTLKIQPAKLEDSAVYLCASSLEWSNTGELFFGEGSRLTVL.

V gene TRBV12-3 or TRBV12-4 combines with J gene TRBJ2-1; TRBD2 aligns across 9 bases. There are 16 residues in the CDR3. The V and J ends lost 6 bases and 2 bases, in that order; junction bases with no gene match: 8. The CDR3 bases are TGTGCCAGCAGGGAAGCGGGGGGAGGCCCCTACAATGAGCAGTTCTTC. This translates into CASREAGGGPYNEQFF.

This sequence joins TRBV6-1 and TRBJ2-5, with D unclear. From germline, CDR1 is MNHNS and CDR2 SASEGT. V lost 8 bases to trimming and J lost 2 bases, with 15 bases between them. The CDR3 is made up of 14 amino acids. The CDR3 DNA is TGTGCCAGCTATCGAAGATATAGACAAGAGACCCAGTACTTC. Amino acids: CASYRRYRQETQYF.

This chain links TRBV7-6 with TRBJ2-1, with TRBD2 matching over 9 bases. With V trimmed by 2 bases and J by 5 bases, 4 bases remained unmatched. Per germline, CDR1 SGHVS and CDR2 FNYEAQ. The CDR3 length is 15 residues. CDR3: CASSLRGGGDNEQFF. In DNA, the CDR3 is TGTGCCAGCAGCTTACGCGGGGGGGGGGACAATGAGCAGTTCTTC.

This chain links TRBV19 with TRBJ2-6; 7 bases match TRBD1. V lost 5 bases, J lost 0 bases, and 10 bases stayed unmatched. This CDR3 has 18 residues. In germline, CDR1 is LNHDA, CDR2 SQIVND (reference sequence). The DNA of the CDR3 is TGTGCCAGTAGTGCCCGGGACAGCTTTTACTCTGGGGCCAACGTCCTGACTTTC. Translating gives CASSARDSFYSGANVLTF. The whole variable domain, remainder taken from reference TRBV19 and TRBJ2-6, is DGGITQSPKYLFRKEGQNVTLSCEQNLNHDAMYWYRQDPGQGLRLIYYSQIVNDFQKGDIAEGYSVSREKKESFPLTVTSAQKNPTAFYLCASSARDSFYSGANVLTFGAGSRLTVL.

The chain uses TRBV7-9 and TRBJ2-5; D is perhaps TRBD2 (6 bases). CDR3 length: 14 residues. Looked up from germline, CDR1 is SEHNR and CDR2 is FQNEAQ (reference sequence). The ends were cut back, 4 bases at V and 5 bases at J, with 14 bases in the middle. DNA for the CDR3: TGTGCCAGCAGCTCAGATTACGGAGGGGAGACCCAGTACTTC. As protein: CASSSDYGGETQYF.

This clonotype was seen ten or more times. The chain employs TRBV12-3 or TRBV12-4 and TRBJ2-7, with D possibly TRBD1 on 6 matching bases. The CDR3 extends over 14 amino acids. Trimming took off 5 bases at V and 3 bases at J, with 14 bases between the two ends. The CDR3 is CASSPGTQIYEQYF. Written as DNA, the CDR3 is TGTGCCAGCAGTCCCGGGACACAAATCTACGAGCAGTACTTC.

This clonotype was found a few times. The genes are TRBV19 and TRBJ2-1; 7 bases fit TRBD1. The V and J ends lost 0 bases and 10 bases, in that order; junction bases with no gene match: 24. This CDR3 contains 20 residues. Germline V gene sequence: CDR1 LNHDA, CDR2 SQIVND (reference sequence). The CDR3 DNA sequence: TGTGCCAGTAGTATAGATCGGGGTGCGAGAGGGGGACAGCCAGCCTTGGAGCAGTTCTTC. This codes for CASSIDRGARGGQPALEQFF.

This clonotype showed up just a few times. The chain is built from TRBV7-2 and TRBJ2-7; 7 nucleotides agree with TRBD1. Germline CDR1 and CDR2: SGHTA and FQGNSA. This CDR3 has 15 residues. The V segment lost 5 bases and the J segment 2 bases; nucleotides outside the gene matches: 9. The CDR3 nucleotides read TGTGCCAGCAGCCCCCGACAGGGCGATCCCTACGAGCAGTACTTC. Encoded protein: CASSPRQGDPYEQYF.

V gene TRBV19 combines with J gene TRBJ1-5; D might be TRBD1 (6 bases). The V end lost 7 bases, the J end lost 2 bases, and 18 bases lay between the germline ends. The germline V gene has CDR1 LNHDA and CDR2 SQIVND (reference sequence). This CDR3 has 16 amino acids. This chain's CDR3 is CASTLQGGRGNQPQHF. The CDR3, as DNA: TGTGCCAGTACCCTACAGGGAGGCCGGGGCAATCAGCCCCAGCATTTT.

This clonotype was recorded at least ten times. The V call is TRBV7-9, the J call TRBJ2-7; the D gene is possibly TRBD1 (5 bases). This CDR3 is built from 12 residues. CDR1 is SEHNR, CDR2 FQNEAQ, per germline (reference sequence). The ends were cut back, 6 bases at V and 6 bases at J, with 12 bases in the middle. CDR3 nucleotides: TGTGCCAGCAGTACCGACAGCCTCGAGCAGTACTTC. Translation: CASSTDSLEQYF.

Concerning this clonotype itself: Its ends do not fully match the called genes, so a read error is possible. CDR3 nucleotide sequence: TGTGACAGCAGTTACGACGGGGAGACCTCCTACAATGAGCAGTTCTTC. It specifies CDSSYDGETSYNEQFF. The rearrangement uses TRBV6-8 and TRBJ2-1; TRBD2 is a possible D gene (5 bases). Germline values: CDR1 MNHGY, CDR2 SAAAGT. This CDR3 has 16 residues.

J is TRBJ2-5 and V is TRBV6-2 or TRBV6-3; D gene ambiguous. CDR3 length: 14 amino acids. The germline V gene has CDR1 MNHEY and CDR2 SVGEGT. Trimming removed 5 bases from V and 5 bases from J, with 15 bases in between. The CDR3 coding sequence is TGTGCCAGCAGTGCCATTGCAGTGATGGAGACCCAGTACTTC. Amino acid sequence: CASSAIAVMETQYF.

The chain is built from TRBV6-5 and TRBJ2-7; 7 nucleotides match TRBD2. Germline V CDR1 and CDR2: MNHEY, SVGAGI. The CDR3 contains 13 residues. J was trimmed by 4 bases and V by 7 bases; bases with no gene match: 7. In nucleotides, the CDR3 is TGTGCCAGCACTCCTCCGGGGGGTTACGAGCAGTACTTC. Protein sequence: CASTPPGGYEQYF.

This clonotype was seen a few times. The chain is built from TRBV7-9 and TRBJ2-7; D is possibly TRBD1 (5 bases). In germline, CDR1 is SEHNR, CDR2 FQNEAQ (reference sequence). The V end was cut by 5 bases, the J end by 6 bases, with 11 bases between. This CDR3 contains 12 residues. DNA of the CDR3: TGTGCCAGCAGCGATCAGGGCGCCGAGCAGTACTTC. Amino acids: CASSDQGAEQYF.

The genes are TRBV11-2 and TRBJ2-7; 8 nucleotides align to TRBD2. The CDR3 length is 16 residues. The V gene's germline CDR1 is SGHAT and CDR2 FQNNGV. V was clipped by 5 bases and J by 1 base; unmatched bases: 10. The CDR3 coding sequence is TGTGCCAGCAGCCCCCGGACGGGAGGGTTGTCCTACGAGCAGTACTTC. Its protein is CASSPRTGGLSYEQYF.